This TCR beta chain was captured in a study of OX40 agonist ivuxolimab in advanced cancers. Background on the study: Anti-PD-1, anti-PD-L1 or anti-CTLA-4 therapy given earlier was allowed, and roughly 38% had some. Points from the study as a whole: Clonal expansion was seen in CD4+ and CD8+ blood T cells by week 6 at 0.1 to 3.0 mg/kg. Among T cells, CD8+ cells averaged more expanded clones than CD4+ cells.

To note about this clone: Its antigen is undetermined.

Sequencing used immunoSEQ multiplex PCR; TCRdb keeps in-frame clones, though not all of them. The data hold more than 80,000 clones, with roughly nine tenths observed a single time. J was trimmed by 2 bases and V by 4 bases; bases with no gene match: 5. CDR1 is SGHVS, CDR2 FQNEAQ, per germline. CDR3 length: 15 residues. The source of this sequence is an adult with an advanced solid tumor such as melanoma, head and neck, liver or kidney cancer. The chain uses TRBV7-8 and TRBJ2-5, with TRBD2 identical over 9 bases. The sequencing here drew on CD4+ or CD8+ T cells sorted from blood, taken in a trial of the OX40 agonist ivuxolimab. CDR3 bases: TGTGCCAGCAGCTCCGGGACTAGCAGGCAAGAGACCCAGTACTTC. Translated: CASSSGTSRQETQYF.